This is a list of T cell receptor beta chains from one sample in a study of blood T cell repertoires in COVID-19. Generated by immunoSEQ multiplex PCR, the TCRdb table keeps only in-frame clones and is missing some. The data show over 45,000 clones, approximately 84% seen once. The sample taken for sequencing was peripheral blood. These receptors originate from a man aged 65 to 85 with active COVID-19. Each CDR3 is given with its conserved first and last residue. The D gene is left open where the match is weak. A clone size is listed for some rows: how often the clone was seen (once, few, many), or a class if it is expanded.

D: TRBD2; size: -; V: TRBV5-1; J: TRBJ2-7; length: 15; CDR3: CASSTRGGSGHEQYF; DNA: TGCGCCAGCAGCACTCGGGGCGGGAGTGGCCACGAGCAGTACTTC
D: -; size: once; V: TRBV29-1; J: TRBJ1-1; length: 13; CDR3: CSVLKVSGTEAFF; DNA: TGCAGCGTTTTGAAGGTGTCGGGGACTGAAGCTTTCTTT
D: TRBD1; size: -; V: TRBV6-5; J: TRBJ1-4; length: 16; CDR3: CASSYRQGLGNEKLFF; DNA: TGTGCCAGCAGTTACCGACAGGGATTAGGGAATGAAAAACTGTTTTTT
D: -; size: -; V: TRBV7-2; J: TRBJ2-7; length: 15; CDR3: CASSLTRGRSYEQYF; DNA: TGTGCCAGCAGCTTGACACGGGGTCGCTCCTACGAGCAGTACTTC
D: -; size: -; V: TRBV30; J: TRBJ1-1; length: 14; CDR3: CAWIPMTGFSEAFF; DNA: TGTGCCTGGATCCCCATGACAGGTTTTTCTGAAGCTTTCTTT
D: -; size: -; V: TRBV20-1; J: TRBJ2-1; length: 11; CDR3: CSALEYNEQFF; DNA: TGCAGTGCCCTAGAGTACAATGAGCAGTTCTTC
D: TRBD2; size: -; V: TRBV12-3/TRBV12-4; J: TRBJ2-5; length: 12; CDR3: CASGGLVETQYF; DNA: TGTGCCAGCGGGGGACTAGTAGAGACCCAGTACTTC
D: -; size: -; V: TRBV7-8; J: TRBJ2-7; length: 12; CDR3: CASGNRADEQYF; DNA: TGTGCCAGCGGGAACAGGGCAGACGAGCAGTACTTC
D: TRBD2; size: -; V: TRBV4-1; J: TRBJ2-5; length: 16; CDR3: CASSQDSKPGGRTQYF; DNA: TGCGCCAGCAGCCAAGATTCAAAACCGGGAGGGAGGACCCAGTACTTC
D: TRBD1; size: once; V: TRBV29-1; J: TRBJ2-1; length: 14; CDR3: CSVEDQAGGNEQFF; DNA: TGCAGCGTTGAAGATCAGGCAGGGGGCAATGAGCAGTTCTTC
D: -; size: -; V: TRBV27; J: TRBJ1-3; length: 13; CDR3: CASQQGPGNTIYF; DNA: TGTGCCAGCCAACAGGGTCCTGGAAACACCATATATTTT
D: -; size: -; V: TRBV10-3; J: TRBJ2-5; length: 12; CDR3: CAISDGGETQYF; DNA: TGTGCCATCAGTGACGGGGGAGAGACCCAGTACTTC
D: TRBD1; size: -; V: TRBV23-1; J: TRBJ1-2; length: 14; CDR3: CASSQRTGLYGYTF; DNA: TGCGCCAGCAGTCAACGGACAGGGCTTTATGGCTACACCTTC
D: TRBD1; size: -; V: TRBV28; J: TRBJ1-5; length: 13; CDR3: CASTGGYNQPQHF; DNA: TGTGCCAGCACAGGGGGCTACAATCAGCCCCAGCATTTT
D: TRBD1; size: -; V: TRBV5-1; J: TRBJ2-7; length: 13; CDR3: CASSLGQGDEQYF; DNA: TGCGCCAGCAGCTTGGGACAGGGTGACGAGCAGTACTTC
D: -; size: -; V: TRBV4-1; J: TRBJ1-4; length: 16; CDR3: CASSRGPLATNEKLFF; DNA: TGCGCCAGCAGCCGGGGCCCCCTTGCAACTAATGAAAAACTGTTTTTT
D: TRBD2; size: -; V: TRBV7-9; J: TRBJ2-7; length: 15; CDR3: CASSKTSGASYEQYF; DNA: TGTGCCAGCAGCAAGACTAGCGGGGCCTCCTACGAGCAGTACTTC
D: TRBD2; size: -; V: TRBV4-2; J: TRBJ2-7; length: 16; CDR3: CASSPNSGRREYEQYF; DNA: TGTGCCAGCAGCCCAAATAGCGGGAGGAGAGAATACGAGCAGTACTTC
D: TRBD2; size: -; V: TRBV10-3; J: TRBJ2-2; length: 19; CDR3: CAIRLPGQPGLAGAGELFF; DNA: TGTGCCATCAGATTGCCGGGACAACCGGGACTAGCGGGGGCCGGGGAGCTGTTTTTT
D: TRBD1; size: few; V: TRBV5-5; J: TRBJ2-3; length: 16; CDR3: CASSSTGTGGSDTQYF; DNA: TGTGCCAGCAGCTCGACCGGGACAGGGGGTTCGGATACGCAGTATTTT
D: TRBD2; size: -; V: TRBV11-3; J: TRBJ2-7; length: 16; CDR3: CASSLDPTSGNHEQYF; DNA: TGTGCCAGCAGCTTAGACCCGACTAGCGGGAACCACGAGCAGTACTTC